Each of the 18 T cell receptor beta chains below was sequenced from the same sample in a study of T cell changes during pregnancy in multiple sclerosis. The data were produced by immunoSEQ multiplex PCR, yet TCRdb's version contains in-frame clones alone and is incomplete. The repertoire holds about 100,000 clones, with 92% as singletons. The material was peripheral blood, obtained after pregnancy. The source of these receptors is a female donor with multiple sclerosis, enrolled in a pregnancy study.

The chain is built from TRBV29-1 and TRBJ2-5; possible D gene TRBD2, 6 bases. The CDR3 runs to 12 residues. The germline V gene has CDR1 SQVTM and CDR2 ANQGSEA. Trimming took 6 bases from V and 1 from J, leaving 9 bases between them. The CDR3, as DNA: TGCAGCGTAGCGGGTGCCCAAGAGACCCAGTACTTC. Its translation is CSVAGAQETQYF.

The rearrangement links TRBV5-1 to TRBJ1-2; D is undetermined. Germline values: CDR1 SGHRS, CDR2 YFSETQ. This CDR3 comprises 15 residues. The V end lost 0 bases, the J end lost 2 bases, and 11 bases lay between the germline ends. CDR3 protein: CASSLVFGGNYGYTF. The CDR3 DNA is TGCGCCAGCAGCTTGGTCTTCGGAGGGAACTATGGCTACACCTTC.

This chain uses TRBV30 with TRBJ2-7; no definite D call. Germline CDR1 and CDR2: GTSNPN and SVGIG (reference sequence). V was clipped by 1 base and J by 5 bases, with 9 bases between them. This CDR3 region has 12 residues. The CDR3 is CAWSASPNEQYF. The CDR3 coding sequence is TGTGCCTGGAGTGCCTCTCCTAACGAGCAGTACTTC.

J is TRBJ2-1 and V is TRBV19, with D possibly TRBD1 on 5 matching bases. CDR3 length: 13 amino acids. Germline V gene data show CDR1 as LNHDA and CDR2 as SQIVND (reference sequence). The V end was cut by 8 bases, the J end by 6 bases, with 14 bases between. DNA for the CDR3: TGTGCCAGTGGGTTAATAAGGGGCAATGAGCAGTTCTTC. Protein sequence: CASGLIRGNEQFF.

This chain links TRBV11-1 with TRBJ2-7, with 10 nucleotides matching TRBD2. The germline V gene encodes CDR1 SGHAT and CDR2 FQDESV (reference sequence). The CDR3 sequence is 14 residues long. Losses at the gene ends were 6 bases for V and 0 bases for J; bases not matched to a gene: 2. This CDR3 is CASRSSGGSYEQYF. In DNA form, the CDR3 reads TGTGCCAGCAGGTCTAGCGGGGGCTCCTACGAGCAGTACTTC.

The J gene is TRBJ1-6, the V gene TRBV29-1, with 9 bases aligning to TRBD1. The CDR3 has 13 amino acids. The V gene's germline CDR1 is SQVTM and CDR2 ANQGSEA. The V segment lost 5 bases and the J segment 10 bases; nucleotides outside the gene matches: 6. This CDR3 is CSVRTGVGSPLHF. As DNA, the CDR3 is TGCAGCGTTCGGACAGGGGTTGGGTCACCCCTCCACTTT.

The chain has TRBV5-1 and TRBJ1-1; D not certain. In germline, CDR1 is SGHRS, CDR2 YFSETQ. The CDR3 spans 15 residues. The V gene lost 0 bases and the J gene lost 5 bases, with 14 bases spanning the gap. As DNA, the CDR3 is TGCGCCAGCAGCTTGGATCGTCCCCGAGAGACTGAAGCTTTCTTT. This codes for CASSLDRPRETEAFF.

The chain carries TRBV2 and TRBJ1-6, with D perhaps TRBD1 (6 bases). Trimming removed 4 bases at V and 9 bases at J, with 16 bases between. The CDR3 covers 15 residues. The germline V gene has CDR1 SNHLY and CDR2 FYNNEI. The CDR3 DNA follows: TGTGCCAGCAGTGCTATCGACAGGAGAGGTTCACCCCTCCACTTT. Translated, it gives CASSAIDRRGSPLHF.

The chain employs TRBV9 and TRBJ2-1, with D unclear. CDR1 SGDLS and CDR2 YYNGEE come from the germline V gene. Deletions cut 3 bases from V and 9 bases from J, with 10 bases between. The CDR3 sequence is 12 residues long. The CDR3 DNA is TGTGCCAGCAGCGCAGATCTAGGTGAGCAGTTCTTC. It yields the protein CASSADLGEQFF.

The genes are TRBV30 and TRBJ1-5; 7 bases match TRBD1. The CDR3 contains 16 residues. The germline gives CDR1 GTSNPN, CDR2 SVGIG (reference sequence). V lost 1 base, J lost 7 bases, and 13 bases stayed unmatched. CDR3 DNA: TGTGCCTGGAGTGCCGGGACAGCTGGGGAGAGGCAGCCCCAGCATTTT. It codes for CAWSAGTAGERQPQHF. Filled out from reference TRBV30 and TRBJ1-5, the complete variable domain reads SQTIHQWPATLVQPVGSPLSLECTVEGTSNPNLYWYRQAAGRGLQLLFYSVGIGQISSEVPQNLSASRPQDRQFILSSKKLLLSDSGFYLCAWSAGTAGERQPQHFGDGTRLSIL.

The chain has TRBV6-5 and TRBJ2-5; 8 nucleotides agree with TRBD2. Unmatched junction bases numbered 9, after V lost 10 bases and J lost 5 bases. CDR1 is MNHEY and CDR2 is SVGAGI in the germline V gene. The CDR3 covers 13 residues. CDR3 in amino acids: CATRRGAGETQYF. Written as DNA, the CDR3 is TGTGCCACGCGGCGGGGGGCCGGGGAGACCCAGTACTTC.

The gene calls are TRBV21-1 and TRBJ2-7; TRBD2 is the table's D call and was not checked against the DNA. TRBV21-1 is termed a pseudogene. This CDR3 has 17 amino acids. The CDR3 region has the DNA TGTGCCAGCAGCGATGGCGGCTTATCGGGGTCCTCCTACGAGCAGTACTTC. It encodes CASSDGGLSGSSYEQYF.

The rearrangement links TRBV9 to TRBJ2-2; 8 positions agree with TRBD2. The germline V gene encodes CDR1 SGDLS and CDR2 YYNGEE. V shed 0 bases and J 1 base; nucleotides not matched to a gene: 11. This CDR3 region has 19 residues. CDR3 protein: CASSVEMVGLAVNTGELFF. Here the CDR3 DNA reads TGTGCCAGCAGCGTAGAGATGGTTGGACTAGCAGTGAACACCGGGGAGCTGTTTTTT.

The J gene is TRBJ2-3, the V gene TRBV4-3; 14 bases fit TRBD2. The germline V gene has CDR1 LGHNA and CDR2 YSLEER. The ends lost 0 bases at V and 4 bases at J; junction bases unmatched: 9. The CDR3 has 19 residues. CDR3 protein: CASSQDWRLAGGYPDTQYF. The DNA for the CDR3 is TGCGCCAGCAGCCAAGACTGGCGACTAGCGGGGGGGTATCCAGATACGCAGTATTTT.

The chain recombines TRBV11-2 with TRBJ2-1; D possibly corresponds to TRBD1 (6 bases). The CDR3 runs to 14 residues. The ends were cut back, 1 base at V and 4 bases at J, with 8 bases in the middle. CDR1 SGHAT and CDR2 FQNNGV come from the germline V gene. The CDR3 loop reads CASSLGGQYNEQFF. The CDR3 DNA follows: TGTGCCAGCAGCTTAGGGGGACAATACAATGAGCAGTTCTTC.

The CDR3 region has the DNA TGTGCCAGCAGCGAACAGGGACAGGGGTTTAACTATGGCTACACCTTC. Amino acid sequence: CASSEQGQGFNYGYTF. V gene TRBV7-2 combines with J gene TRBJ1-2; 10 bases map to TRBD1. The CDR3 covers 16 residues. Germline CDR1 and CDR2: SGHTA and FQGNSA. V was clipped by 5 bases and J by 1 base; unmatched bases: 7.

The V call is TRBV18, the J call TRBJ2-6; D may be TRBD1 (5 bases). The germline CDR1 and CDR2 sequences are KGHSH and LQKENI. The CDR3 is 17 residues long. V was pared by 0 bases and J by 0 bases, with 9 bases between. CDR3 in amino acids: CASSPPGQTSGANVLTF. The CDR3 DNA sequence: TGTGCCAGCTCACCACCGGGGCAGACCTCTGGGGCCAACGTCCTGACTTTC.

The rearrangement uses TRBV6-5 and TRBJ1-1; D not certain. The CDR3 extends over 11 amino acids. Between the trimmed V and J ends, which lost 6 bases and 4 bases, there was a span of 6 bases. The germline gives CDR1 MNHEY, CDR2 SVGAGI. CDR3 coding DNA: TGTGCCAGCAGAAGGAGCACTGAAGCTTTCTTT. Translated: CASRRSTEAFF.